Below, 24 T cell receptor beta chains from the same sample are listed, as sequenced in a study of graft-versus-host responses after intestinal transplantation. The protocol was immunoSEQ multiplex PCR, while the TCRdb copy is restricted to in-frame clones and leaves out a portion. The data contain some 22,000 clones, 90% of them singletons. The material was PBMCs, obtained 39 days after intestinal transplant. These receptors came from a human patient who received an intestinal transplant, so some T cells may come from the graft donor.

This clone was picked up a small number of times. The rearrangement joins TRBV19 to TRBJ1-1, with D maybe TRBD1 (6 bases). There are 14 residues in the CDR3. CDR1 is LNHDA and CDR2 is SQIVND in the germline V gene (reference sequence). V lost 5 bases, J lost 0 bases, and 10 bases lay in between. The DNA for the CDR3 is TGTGCCAGTAGTCCCGGGACACTGAACACTGAAGCTTTCTTT. Protein: CASSPGTLNTEAFF.

The CDR3 coding sequence is TGTGCCAGCAGCCATAAACTGACAGGGGCAGATACGCAGTATTTT. It is translated as CASSHKLTGADTQYF. V usage is TRBV6-5 and J usage is TRBJ2-3; 8 bases match TRBD1. The length of the CDR3 is 15 residues. Germline lookup yields CDR1 MNHEY and CDR2 SVGAGI. After removal of 6 bases from V and 4 bases from J, the junction contained 9 bases not matched to a gene.

The chain joins TRBV27 to TRBJ2-1, with TRBD1 identical over 7 bases. Germline V lookup: CDR1 MNHEY, CDR2 SMNVEV (reference sequence). The CDR3 is 16 residues long. The CDR3: CAATKFPDRVNNEQFF. For the CDR3, the DNA is TGTGCTGCCACCAAATTCCCCGACAGGGTGAACAATGAGCAGTTCTTC.

In this sample, this clone turned up once. V is TRBV6-5 and J is TRBJ2-5; tentative D call: TRBD1 (6 bases). The V gene lost 2 bases and the J gene lost 5 bases, with 9 bases spanning the gap. The CDR3 contains 13 residues. CDR1 and CDR2 (germline): MNHEY, SVGAGI. The CDR3 spells CASSYRTVETQYF. CDR3 DNA: TGTGCCAGCAGTTACAGGACAGTGGAGACCCAGTACTTC.

The V gene is TRBV7-9, the J gene TRBJ2-1, with 8 bases lining up with TRBD2. Trimming at V came to 6 bases and at J to 5 bases, leaving 21 bases not matched to a gene. Germline CDR1 is SEHNR and CDR2 is FQNEAQ (reference sequence). This CDR3 has 19 residues. The CDR3, as DNA: TGTGCCAGCAGTCCTTATTTAATATCAGCGGGAGATACGGACAATGAGCAGTTCTTC. Amino acids: CASSPYLISAGDTDNEQFF.

The gene calls are TRBV27 and TRBJ1-2; D is uncertain. In germline, CDR1 is MNHEY, CDR2 SMNVEV (reference sequence). The germline V and J ends were trimmed by 6 bases and 5 bases, with 22 bases remaining between them. This CDR3 spans 16 amino acids. The CDR3 sequence is CASSRIGANVGYGYTF. The DNA for the CDR3 is TGTGCCAGCAGCCGGATAGGCGCTAATGTTGGATATGGCTACACCTTC.

The chain links TRBV9 to TRBJ1-2; 8 bases match TRBD1. Losses at the gene ends were 4 bases for V and 4 bases for J; bases not matched to a gene: 6. The CDR3 is 14 residues long. Germline values: CDR1 SGDLS, CDR2 YYNGEE. The CDR3, as DNA: TGTGCCAGCAGCCCCGGGACAGGTTTCTATGGCTACACCTTC. This translates into CASSPGTGFYGYTF.

The chain couples TRBV27 to TRBJ2-7; weak D call: TRBD2 (6 bases). The germline V gene has CDR1 MNHEY and CDR2 SMNVEV (reference sequence). Trimming shortened V by 6 bases and J by 4 bases, and 22 bases separated the two germline ends. The CDR3 runs 16 residues. The CDR3 nucleotides read TGTGCCAGCAGCCCGTCCCTGGGTCGGGAGAGTTACGAGCAGTACTTC. This encodes CASSPSLGRESYEQYF.

V and J are TRBV27 and TRBJ2-7, with 8 bases lining up with TRBD1. The ends lost 5 bases at V and 0 bases at J; junction bases unmatched: 9. This CDR3 is built from 16 residues. Per the germline V gene, CDR1 is MNHEY and CDR2 is SMNVEV (reference sequence). The CDR3 coding sequence is TGTGCCAGCAGTCCCTGGACAGGGACAACCTCCTACGAGCAGTACTTC. Translated, it gives CASSPWTGTTSYEQYF.

J is TRBJ1-6 and V is TRBV28; the D is unclear. This CDR3 has 14 residues. Germline-derived CDR1 and CDR2 are MDHEN and SYDVKM. V lost 7 bases, J lost 10 bases, and 17 bases lay in between. Here the CDR3 reads CASNPGGGGSPLHF. In nucleotides, the CDR3 is TGTGCCAGCAATCCTGGAGGTGGAGGCTCACCCCTCCACTTT.

With respect to this clone: One end of the junction does not line up with germline, which may come from a read error. The rearrangement links TRBV6-1 to TRBJ2-1; D gene ambiguous. CDR1 is MNHNS and CDR2 is SASEGT in the germline V gene. This CDR3 contains 12 residues. The chain's CDR3 is CAAGHSHNEQFF. The CDR3 coding sequence is TGTGCCGCAGGCCACTCCCACAATGAGCAGTTCTTC.

CDR3 sequence (DNA): TGTGCCTGGAGTTCCGGGGGAGGGGACGAGCAGTACTTC. Translated, it gives CAWSSGGGDEQYF. This sequence joins TRBV30 and TRBJ2-7, with 7 bases fitting TRBD2. Germline V CDR1 and CDR2: GTSNPN, SVGIG (reference sequence). With V trimmed by 2 bases and J by 5 bases, 6 bases remained unmatched. This CDR3 contains 13 residues.

This chain connects TRBV5-1 to TRBJ2-7, with 10 bases identical to TRBD2. This CDR3 has 18 residues. V dropped 3 bases and J dropped 6; count of bases not matched to a gene: 18. Germline V gene sequence: CDR1 SGHRS, CDR2 YFSETQ. CDR3 sequence: CASSYRVAGGTPPGEQYF. The DNA for the CDR3 is TGCGCCAGCAGCTACCGAGTAGCGGGAGGCACACCGCCTGGCGAGCAGTACTTC.

The chain joins TRBV7-3 to TRBJ1-3, with D uncertain. The length of the CDR3 is 15 residues. Trimming removed 2 bases at V and 0 bases at J, with 8 bases between. The V gene's germline CDR1 is SGHTA and CDR2 FQGTGA. The CDR3 loop is CASSLGPYSGNTIYF. The CDR3 nucleotides read TGTGCCAGCAGCTTAGGTCCTTACTCTGGAAACACCATATATTTT.

V usage is TRBV21-1 and J usage is TRBJ1-2. TRBV21-1 is classified as a pseudogene. The CDR3 contains 16 residues. DNA of the CDR3: TGTGCCAGCAGCAAAGAAGGTCAAGGAGTTAACTATGGCTACACCTTC. Translated, it gives CASSKEGQGVNYGYTF.

The J gene is TRBJ2-1, the V gene TRBV5-1, with a possible D match to TRBD2 (6 bases). The germline V and J ends were trimmed by 3 bases and 5 bases, with 12 bases remaining between them. The CDR3 sequence is 14 residues long. Germline CDR1 and CDR2: SGHRS and YFSETQ. CDR3 protein: CASSSGSGHNEQFF. DNA of the CDR3: TGCGCCAGCAGCTCCGGTAGCGGCCACAATGAGCAGTTCTTC.

The gene calls are TRBV28 and TRBJ2-2; possible D gene TRBD2, 6 bases. V was cut by 3 bases and J by 2 bases, with 10 bases left in between. Per the germline V gene, CDR1 is MDHEN and CDR2 is SYDVKM. CDR3 length: 15 amino acids. CDR3 in amino acids: CASSFGGTNTGELFF. In DNA, the CDR3 is TGTGCCAGCAGTTTTGGCGGGACTAACACCGGGGAGCTGTTTTTT.

The chain employs TRBV28 and TRBJ2-5; 7 positions match TRBD2. CDR1 and CDR2 from the germline V gene are MDHEN and SYDVKM. CDR3 length equals 15 residues. The V gene end was trimmed by 3 bases and the J gene end by 5 bases; junction bases not matched to a gene: 9. CDR3 amino acids: CASSFLVWGGETQYF. The CDR3, as DNA: TGTGCCAGCAGTTTCCTTGTTTGGGGAGGGGAGACCCAGTACTTC.

The chain employs TRBV6-1 and TRBJ2-5; the D gene is possibly TRBD2 (6 bases). The CDR3 is made up of 12 amino acids. Germline V gene data show CDR1 as MNHNS and CDR2 as SASEGT. V was cut by 1 base and J by 7 bases, with 7 bases left in between. CDR3 coding DNA: TGTGCCAGCAGTGAAGTGGGAGGGACCCAGTACTTC. The encoded protein is CASSEVGGTQYF.

The V gene is TRBV4-2, the J gene TRBJ1-1; D not certain. This CDR3 has 16 residues. The V and J ends lost 0 bases and 0 bases respectively, with 11 bases between them. Germline V CDR1 and CDR2: LGHNA, YNFKEQ. CDR3 nucleotide sequence: TGTGCCAGCAGCCAAGAAAACACACTAATGAACACTGAAGCTTTCTTT. Its protein is CASSQENTLMNTEAFF.

J is TRBJ2-3 and V is TRBV5-1, with D perhaps matching TRBD2 (5 bases). Trimming took 3 bases from V and 3 from J, leaving 11 bases between them. This CDR3 has 14 amino acids. Germline-derived CDR1 and CDR2 are SGHRS and YFSETQ. CDR3 bases: TGCGCCAGCAGCTACTACCCGGGGACAGATACGCAGTATTTT. Protein: CASSYYPGTDTQYF.

The chain is built from TRBV7-9 and TRBJ2-1, with TRBD2 identical over 14 bases. Germline V lookup: CDR1 SEHNR, CDR2 FQNEAQ (reference sequence). There are 15 residues in the CDR3. Losses at the gene ends were 5 bases for V and 6 bases for J; bases not matched to a gene: 3. CDR3 in amino acids: CASSPGTSGSNEQFF. The CDR3 DNA follows: TGTGCCAGCAGCCCCGGGACTAGCGGGAGCAATGAGCAGTTCTTC.

The V call is TRBV5-4, the J call TRBJ1-5; no clear D gene. Germline CDR1 is SGHNT and CDR2 is YYREEE (reference sequence). CDR3 length: 13 residues. The V and J ends lost 0 bases and 1 base respectively, with 2 bases between them. The CDR3 spells CASSLGSNQPQHF. CDR3 coding DNA: TGTGCCAGCAGCTTGGGAAGCAATCAGCCCCAGCATTTT.

J is TRBJ2-7 and V is TRBV7-8; no definite D call. The CDR3 has 12 amino acids. V was clipped by 5 bases and J by 3 bases, with 8 bases between them. Germline-derived CDR1 and CDR2 are SGHVS and FQNEAQ. The CDR3 loop is CASSPPDYEQYF. CDR3 nucleotide sequence: TGTGCCAGCAGCCCTCCTGACTACGAGCAGTACTTC.